This T cell receptor beta chain was sequenced for a study of T cell responses to AZD1222 COVID-19 vaccine (dated by TCRdb to about 2021). For the wider study: AZD1222 recipients given second doses at about 4 weeks or at about 12 weeks were pooled, since spike-specific TCR depth and breadth were not found to differ between the two schedules. TCR sequencing covered over 230 trial participants: 200 to 220 given two doses of AZD1222 and around 26 given two doses of MenACWY control vaccine. Enrollment into the trials was organized by age into subgroups of 18-55, 56-69 and 70-plus years, and those subgroups contained about 160, 30 and 59 TCR-sequenced participants, respectively. Findings and caveats that apply to the study as a whole: A significant rise in spike-specific TCR breadth and depth was observed after two AZD1222 doses relative to day 0 and relative to MenACWY recipients. Because no day 14 peak-response samples were available, the repertoires could be characterized only after the peak T cell response. In the small 56-69-year group, the increase in depth fell short of significance, most likely because of low power. Conclusions about previously exposed vaccinees are limited, since just six or seven AZD1222 recipients were seropositive for SARS-CoV-2 at baseline. Nearly half of unique spike-specific TCRs reportedly recognized epitopes outside regions mutated in the B.1.351 and B.1.1.7 variants. CD4 TCRs associated with the vaccine covered the entire spike protein, and the dominant responses were in regions 160-218 and 743-854. Participants were mostly white British, with more females than males. The authors suggested clonal diversity may have been underestimated.

The CDR3 spans 14 residues, from the cysteine through the phenylalanine. Here the CDR3 DNA is all that survives: 42 bases in frame from base 1. As encoded in the germline V gene (reference sequence), CDR1 is MNHEY while CDR2 is SMNVEV. Trimming accounts for 5 bases at V and 4 bases at J, while the number of junction bases matched to no gene is 6. Comments on this clone: What antigen it recognizes has not been identified. There are no base qualities to consult, and no much larger clone falls within one base.

The CDR3 regions of human TCRbeta chains were analyzed by immunosequencing. In the source study's methods: Repertoire TCRs were matched against a reference library of SARS-CoV-2-specific TCRs generated with the MIRA antigen-specificity platform. Breadth was defined as the fraction of unique TCRs that were SARS-CoV-2-associated. Depth was defined as the fraction of total T cells that were SARS-CoV-2-associated. Using the MIRA data, each spike-specific TCR was mapped to the spike region that the TCR reacts to and placed in a CD4 or CD8 class. Log10-transformed breadth and depth values were compared by one-way ANOVA with Sidak's multiple comparisons tests. TCRdb obtained this table from immuneACCESS and retained in-frame rearrangements with V and J assigned. These tables miss some clones; where compared with another copy, unresolved V genes account for less than half of the shortfall, and the remainder is unexplained. The V and J calls and clone size are taken from that table; D and trimming were inferred from the DNA. The sample table holds about 150,000 clones, of which about 88% were seen once. Of the sample, 3% to 3.5% falls within the top ten clones.

The time point label of this sample denotes: baseline before first vaccination. Vaccinee samples came from UK trials COV001 and COV002, including a single-blind randomized controlled phase 2/3 trial of AZD1222 (ChAdOx1 nCoV-19) in healthy adults. Trial participant PBMC samples were collected at day 0 and day 28 after the second dose for TCRbeta chain sequencing. The sequence came from an adult in good health. The receptor chain draws on TRBV27 and TRBJ1-1, with 8 junctional bases fitting TRBD1. The sequencing here drew on peripheral blood, taken on day 0 of AZD1222 vaccination. The CDR3: CASSQYRGITEAFF. The nucleotide sequence reads as follows: TGTGCCAGCAGTCAGTACAGGGGGATCACTGAAGCTTTCTTT.